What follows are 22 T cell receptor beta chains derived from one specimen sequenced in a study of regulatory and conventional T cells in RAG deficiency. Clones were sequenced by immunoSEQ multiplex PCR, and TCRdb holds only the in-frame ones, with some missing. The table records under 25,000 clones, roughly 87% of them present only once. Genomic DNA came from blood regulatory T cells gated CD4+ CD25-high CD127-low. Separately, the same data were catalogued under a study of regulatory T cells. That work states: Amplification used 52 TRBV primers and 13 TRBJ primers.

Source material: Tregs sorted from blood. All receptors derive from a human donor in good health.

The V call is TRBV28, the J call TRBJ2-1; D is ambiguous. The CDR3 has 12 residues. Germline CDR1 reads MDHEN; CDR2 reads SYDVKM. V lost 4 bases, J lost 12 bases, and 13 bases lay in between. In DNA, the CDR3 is TGTGCCAGCAGTTATGATAGGGTAGGGCAGTTCTTC. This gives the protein CASSYDRVGQFF.

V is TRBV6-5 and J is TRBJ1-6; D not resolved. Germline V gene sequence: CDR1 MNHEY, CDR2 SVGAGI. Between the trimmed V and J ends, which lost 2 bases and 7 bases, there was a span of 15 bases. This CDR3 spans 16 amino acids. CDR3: CASSYGPNRRNSPLHF. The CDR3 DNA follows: TGTGCCAGCAGTTACGGTCCCAACCGTAGGAATTCACCCCTCCACTTT.

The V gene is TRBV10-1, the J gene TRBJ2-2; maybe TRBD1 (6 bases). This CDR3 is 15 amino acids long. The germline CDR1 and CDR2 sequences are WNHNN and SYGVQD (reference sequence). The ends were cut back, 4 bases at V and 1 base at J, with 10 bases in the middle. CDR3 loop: CASSGGQMNTGELFF. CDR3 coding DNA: TGCGCCAGCAGTGGGGGACAAATGAACACCGGGGAGCTGTTTTTT.

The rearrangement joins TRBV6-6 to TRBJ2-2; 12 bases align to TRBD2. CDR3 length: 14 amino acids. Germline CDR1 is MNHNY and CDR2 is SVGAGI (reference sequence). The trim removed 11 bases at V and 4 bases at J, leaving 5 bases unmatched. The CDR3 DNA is TGTGCCTGCCGACTAGCGGGGGCCACCGGGGAGCTGTTTTTT. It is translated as CACRLAGATGELFF.

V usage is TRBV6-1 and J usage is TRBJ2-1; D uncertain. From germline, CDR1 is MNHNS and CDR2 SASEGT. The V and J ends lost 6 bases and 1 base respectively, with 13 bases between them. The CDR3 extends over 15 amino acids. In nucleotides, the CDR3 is TGTGCCAGCAGAGCTTGGACGGGTTCCTACAATGAGCAGTTCTTC. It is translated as CASRAWTGSYNEQFF.

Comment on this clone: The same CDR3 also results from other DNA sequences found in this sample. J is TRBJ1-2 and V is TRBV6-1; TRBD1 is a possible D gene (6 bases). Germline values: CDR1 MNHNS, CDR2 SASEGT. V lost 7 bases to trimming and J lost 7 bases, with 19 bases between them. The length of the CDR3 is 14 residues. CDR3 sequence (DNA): TGTGCCAGCATCAGTGGGGGGGGGCCATCTGGCTACACCTTC. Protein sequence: CASISGGGPSGYTF.

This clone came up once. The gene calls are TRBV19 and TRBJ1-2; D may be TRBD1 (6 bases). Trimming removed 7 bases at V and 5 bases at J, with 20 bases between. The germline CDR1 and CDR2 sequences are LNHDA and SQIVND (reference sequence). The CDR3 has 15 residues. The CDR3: CASKNWGPAAYGYTF. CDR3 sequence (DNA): TGTGCCAGTAAAAACTGGGGGCCAGCGGCATATGGCTACACCTTC.

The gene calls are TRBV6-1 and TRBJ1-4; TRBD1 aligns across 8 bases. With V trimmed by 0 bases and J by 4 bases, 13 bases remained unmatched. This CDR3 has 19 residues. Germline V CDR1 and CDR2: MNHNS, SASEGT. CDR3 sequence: CASSEAIPGGAIINEKLFF. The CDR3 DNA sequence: TGTGCCAGCAGTGAAGCTATTCCAGGGGGCGCGATTATTAATGAAAAACTGTTTTTT.

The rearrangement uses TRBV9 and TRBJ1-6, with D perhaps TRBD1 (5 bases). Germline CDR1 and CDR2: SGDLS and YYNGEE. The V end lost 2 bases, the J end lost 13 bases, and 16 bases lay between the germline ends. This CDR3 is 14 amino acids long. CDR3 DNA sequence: TGTGCCAGCAGCGTGGGATCCGGACACGCGCCCCTCCACTTT. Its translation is CASSVGSGHAPLHF.

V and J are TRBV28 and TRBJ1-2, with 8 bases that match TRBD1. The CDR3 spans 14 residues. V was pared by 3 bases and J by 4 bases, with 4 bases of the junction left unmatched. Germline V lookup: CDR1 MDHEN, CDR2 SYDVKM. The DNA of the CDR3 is TGTGCCAGCAGTTTTGACAGGGGTATCTATGGCTACACCTTC. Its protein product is CASSFDRGIYGYTF.

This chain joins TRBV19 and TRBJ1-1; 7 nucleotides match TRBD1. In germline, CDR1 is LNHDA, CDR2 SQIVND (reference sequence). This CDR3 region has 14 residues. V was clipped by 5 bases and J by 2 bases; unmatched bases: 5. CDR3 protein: CASSRTGVNTEAFF. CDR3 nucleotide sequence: TGTGCCAGTAGTCGGACAGGCGTAAACACTGAAGCTTTCTTT.

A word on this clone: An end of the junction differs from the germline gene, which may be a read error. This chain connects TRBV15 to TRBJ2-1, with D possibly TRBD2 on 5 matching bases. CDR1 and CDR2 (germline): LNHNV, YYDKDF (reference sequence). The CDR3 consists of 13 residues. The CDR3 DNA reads TGTGTCACCAGCGAGGGCCCGAGTAGTGAGCAGTTCTTC. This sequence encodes CVTSEGPSSEQFF.

In DNA, the CDR3 is TGTGCCAGTAGTCAGCCCGGGACTAGTCAGACTAATGAGCAGTTCTTC. Residues: CASSQPGTSQTNEQFF. The J gene is TRBJ2-1, the V gene TRBV19; 8 bases map to TRBD2. The CDR3 has 16 amino acids. Trimming at V came to 5 bases and at J to 7 bases, leaving 13 bases not matched to a gene. CDR1 is LNHDA, CDR2 SQIVND, per germline (reference sequence).

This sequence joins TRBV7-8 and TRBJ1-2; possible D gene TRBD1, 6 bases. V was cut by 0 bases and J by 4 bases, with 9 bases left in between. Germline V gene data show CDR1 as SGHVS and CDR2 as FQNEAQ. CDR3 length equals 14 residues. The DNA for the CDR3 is TGTGCCAGCAGCTTAGCGGGACAAACCTATGGCTACACCTTC. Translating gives CASSLAGQTYGYTF.

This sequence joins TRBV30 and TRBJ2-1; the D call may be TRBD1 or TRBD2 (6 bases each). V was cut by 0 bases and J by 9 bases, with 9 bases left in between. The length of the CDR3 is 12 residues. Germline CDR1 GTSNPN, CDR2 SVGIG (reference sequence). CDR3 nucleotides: TGTGCCTGGAGTGTAACGGGGGCTGAGCAGTTCTTC. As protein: CAWSVTGAEQFF.

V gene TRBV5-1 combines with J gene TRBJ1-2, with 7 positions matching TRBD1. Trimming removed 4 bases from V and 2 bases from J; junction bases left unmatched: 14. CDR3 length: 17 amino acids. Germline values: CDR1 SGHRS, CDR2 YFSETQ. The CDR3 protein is CASSRRQGGEGNYGYTF. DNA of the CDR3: TGCGCCAGCAGCCGCCGACAGGGTGGAGAAGGGAACTATGGCTACACCTTC.

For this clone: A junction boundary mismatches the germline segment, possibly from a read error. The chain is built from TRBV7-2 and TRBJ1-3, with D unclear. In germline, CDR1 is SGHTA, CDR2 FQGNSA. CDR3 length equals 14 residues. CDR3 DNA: TGTGCCAGCAGCTTAGCGCCCTCTGAAAACACCATATATTTT. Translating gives CASSLAPSENTIYF.

The CDR3 DNA sequence: TGTGCCAGCAGTGACGAAGGGAATCAGCCCCAGCATTTT. Protein sequence: CASSDEGNQPQHF. The J gene is TRBJ1-5, the V gene TRBV6-1, with D uncertain. The CDR3 is made up of 13 amino acids. The V and J ends lost 3 bases and 4 bases respectively, with 7 bases between them. Germline V lookup: CDR1 MNHNS, CDR2 SASEGT.

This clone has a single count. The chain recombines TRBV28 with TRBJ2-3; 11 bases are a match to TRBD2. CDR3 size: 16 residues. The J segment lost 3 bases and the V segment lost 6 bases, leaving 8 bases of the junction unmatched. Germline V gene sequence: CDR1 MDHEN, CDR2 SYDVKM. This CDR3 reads CASSPRLAGKTDTQYF. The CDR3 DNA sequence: TGTGCCAGCAGCCCAAGACTAGCGGGAAAAACAGATACGCAGTATTTT.

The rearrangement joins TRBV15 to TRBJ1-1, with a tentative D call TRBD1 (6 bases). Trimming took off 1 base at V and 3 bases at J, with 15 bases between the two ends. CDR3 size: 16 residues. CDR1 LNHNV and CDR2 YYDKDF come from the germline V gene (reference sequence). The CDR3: CATSRGEQGRDTEAFF. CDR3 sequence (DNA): TGTGCCACCAGCAGAGGCGAACAGGGTCGTGACACTGAAGCTTTCTTT.

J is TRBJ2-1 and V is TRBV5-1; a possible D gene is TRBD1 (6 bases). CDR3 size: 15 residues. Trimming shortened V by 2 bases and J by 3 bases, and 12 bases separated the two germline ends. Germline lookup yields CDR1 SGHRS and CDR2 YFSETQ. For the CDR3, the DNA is TGCGCCAGCAGCTTTGGTACAGGGCACTACAATGAGCAGTTCTTC. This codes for CASSFGTGHYNEQFF.

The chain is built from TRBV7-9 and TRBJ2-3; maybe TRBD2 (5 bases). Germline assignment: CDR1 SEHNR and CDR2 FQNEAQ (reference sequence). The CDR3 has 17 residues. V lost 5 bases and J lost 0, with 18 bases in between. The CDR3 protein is CASSPGRWWESTDTQYF. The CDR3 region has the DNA TGTGCCAGCAGCCCCGGGCGTTGGTGGGAGAGCACAGATACGCAGTATTTT.